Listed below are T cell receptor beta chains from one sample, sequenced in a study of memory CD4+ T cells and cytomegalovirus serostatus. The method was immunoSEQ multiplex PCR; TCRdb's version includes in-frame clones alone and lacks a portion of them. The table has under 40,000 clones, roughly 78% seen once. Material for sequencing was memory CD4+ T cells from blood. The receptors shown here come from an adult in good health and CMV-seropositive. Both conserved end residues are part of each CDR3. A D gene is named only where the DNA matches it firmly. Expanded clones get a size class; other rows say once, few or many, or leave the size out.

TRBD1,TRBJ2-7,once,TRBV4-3,TGCGCCAGCAGCCAAGGGGTCCCTTTACAGGGGGGTCCCGAGCAGTACTTC,CASSQGVPLQGGPEQYF
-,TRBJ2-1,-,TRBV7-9,TGTGCCAGCAGCTTAGTTGTGAGCCTTATGAATGAGCAGTTCTTC,CASSLVVSLMNEQFF
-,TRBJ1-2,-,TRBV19,TGTGCCAGTAGAATCTTGGGCAGAGACTATGGCTACACCTTC,CASRILGRDYGYTF
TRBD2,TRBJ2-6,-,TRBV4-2,TGTGCCAGCAGCTCTCGGGGGGGAAGGTCTTCTGGGGCCAACGTCCTGACTTTC,CASSSRGGRSSGANVLTF
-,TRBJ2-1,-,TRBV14,TGTGCCAGCAGCCCCACTAGGGTGGGTGAGCAGTTCTTC,CASSPTRVGEQFF
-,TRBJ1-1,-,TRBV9,TGTGCCAGCAGCGTTAGGGGGGACACTGAAGCTTTCTTT,CASSVRGDTEAFF
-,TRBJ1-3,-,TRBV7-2,TGTGCCAGCAGCCGATTCCCAGGGCCCGCAGGAAACACCATATATTTT,CASSRFPGPAGNTIYF
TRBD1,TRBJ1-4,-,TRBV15,TGTGCCACCAGCAGAGGACAGGGTGAAAAACTGTTTTTT,CATSRGQGEKLFF
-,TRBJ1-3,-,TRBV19,TGTGCCCCCAGAATCCCCCTCCGGGACACTGGGTACACCATATATTTT,CAPRIPLRDTGYTIYF
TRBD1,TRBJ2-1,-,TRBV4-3,TGCGCCAGCAGCCAAAACGGCCAGGGGGATTACAATGAGCAGTTCTTC,CASSQNGQGDYNEQFF
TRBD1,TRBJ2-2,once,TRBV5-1,TGCGCCAGCAGCCGGCGGGACAGGGGGACCGGGGAGCTGTTTTTT,CASSRRDRGTGELFF
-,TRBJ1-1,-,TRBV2,TGTGCCAGCAGTGAAAGATTCACTGAAGCTTTCTTT,CASSERFTEAFF
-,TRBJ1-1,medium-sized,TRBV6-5,TGTGCCAGCAGTCGAACGGGGGACACTGAAGCTTTCTTT,CASSRTGDTEAFF
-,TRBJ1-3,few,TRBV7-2,TGTGCCAGCAGCTTAGCGGAGGGGCCTGGAAACACCATATATTTT,CASSLAEGPGNTIYF
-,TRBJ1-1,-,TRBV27,TGTGCCAGCAGGGGGTTGGTCACTGAAGCTTTCTTT,CASRGLVTEAFF
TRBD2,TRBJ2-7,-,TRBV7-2,TGTGCCAGCAGCTCCCCCACTAGCGGGAGGGACGAGCAGTACTTC,CASSSPTSGRDEQYF
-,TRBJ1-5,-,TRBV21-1,TGTGCCAGCAGCGAGCGACAGAGAGATAGCAATCAGCCCCAGCATTTT,CASSERQRDSNQPQHF
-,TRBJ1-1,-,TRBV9,TGTGCCAGCAGCGAGGAGGCCCGGGGGAACACTGAAGCTTTCTTT,CASSEEARGNTEAFF
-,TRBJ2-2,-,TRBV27,TGTGCCAGCAGTTTAGTCCAATCAACCGGGGAGCTGTTTTTT,CASSLVQSTGELFF
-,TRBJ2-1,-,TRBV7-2,TGTGCCAGCAGCTTAGATGGGAGTAAGGGGAATGAGCAGTTCTTC,CASSLDGSKGNEQFF
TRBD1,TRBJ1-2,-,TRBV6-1,TGTGCCAGCAGTTGGACAGGGGGCGGAAATGGCTACACCTTC,CASSWTGGGNGYTF
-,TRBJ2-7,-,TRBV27,TGTGCCAGCAGGGGGGCGTTGTCCTACGAGCAGTACTTC,CASRGALSYEQYF
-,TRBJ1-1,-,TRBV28,TGTGCCAGCAGGCCTTGGGCCGGTGGGTCGAACACTGAAGCTTTCTTT,CASRPWAGGSNTEAFF
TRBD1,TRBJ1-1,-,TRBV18,TGTGCCAGCTCACCACCGGGACAGTCGGGCGCCACTGAAGCTTTCTTT,CASSPPGQSGATEAFF